This T cell receptor (beta chain) was documented in a study of shared clonotypes between healthy human individuals. The CDR3 is made up of 17 amino acids. Germline loops: CDR1 SGHRS, CDR2 YFSETQ. The ends were cut back, 1 base at V and 2 bases at J, with 17 bases in the middle. Some clones are missing from TCRdb's copy, which holds only in-frame ones; the method was immunoSEQ multiplex PCR. The table has about 2.3 million clones, around 90% seen once. The sample consisted of naive CD4+ T cells from PBMCs. The subset is: CD45RA+ positively selected. The TCR comes from a man younger than 30 in good health. Some clones in this sample may be carry-over from other donors' samples. The chain couples TRBV5-1 to TRBJ2-3; D gene uncertain. CDR3 nucleotides: TGCGCCAGCAGCTTGAGTGGGCCACACTCCATCACAGATACGCAGTATTTT. Its protein is CASSLSGPHSITDTQYF.